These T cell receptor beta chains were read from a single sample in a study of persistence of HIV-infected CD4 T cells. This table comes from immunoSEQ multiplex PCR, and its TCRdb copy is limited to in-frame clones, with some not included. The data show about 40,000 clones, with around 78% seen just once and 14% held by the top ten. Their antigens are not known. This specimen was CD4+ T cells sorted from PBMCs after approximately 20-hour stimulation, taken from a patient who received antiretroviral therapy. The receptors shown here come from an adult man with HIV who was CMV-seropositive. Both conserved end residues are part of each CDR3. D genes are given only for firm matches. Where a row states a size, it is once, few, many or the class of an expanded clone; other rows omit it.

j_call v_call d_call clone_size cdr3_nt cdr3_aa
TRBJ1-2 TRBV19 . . TGTGCCAGTAGCCACCCAAGTCGAGCCGGCCACTATGGCTACACCTTC CASSHPSRAGHYGYTF
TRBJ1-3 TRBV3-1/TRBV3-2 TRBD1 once TGTGCCAGCAGCCTCGGGACAGGCCAGAGCTCTGGAAACACCATATATTTT CASSLGTGQSSGNTIYF
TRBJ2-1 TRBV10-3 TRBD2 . TGTGCCATCAGCGCTACGGGGGGGAGGACCAATGAGCAGTTCTTC CAISATGGRTNEQFF
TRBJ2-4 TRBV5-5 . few TGTGCCAGCAGCTCCCAAATTCTAGCCAAAAACATTCAGTACTTC CASSSQILAKNIQYF
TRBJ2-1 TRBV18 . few TGTGCCAGCTCCCCCCTTGGCCGGGTCGGCAATGAGCAGTTCTTC CASSPLGRVGNEQFF
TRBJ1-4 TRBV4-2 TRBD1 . TGTGCCAGCAGCTCTGACAGGGTTAATGAAAAACTGTTTTTT CASSSDRVNEKLFF
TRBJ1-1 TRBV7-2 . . TGTGCCAGCAGCTTAGCGCCAGGGTTGAACACTGAAGCTTTCTTT CASSLAPGLNTEAFF
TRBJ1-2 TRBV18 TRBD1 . TGTGCCAGCTCCGGACAGGGGGCGCCCCCTGGCTACACCTTC CASSGQGAPPGYTF
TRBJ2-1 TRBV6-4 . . TGTGCCAGCAGCTTAACCCAGGGTTTCGAGCAGTTCTTC CASSLTQGFEQFF
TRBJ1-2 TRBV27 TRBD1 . TGTGCCAGCACACCCTACGGACAGGGGAATGGCTACACCTTC CASTPYGQGNGYTF
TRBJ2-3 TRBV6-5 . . TGTGCCAGCAGTTACTCAGCGGAGTCTAGCACAGATACGCAGTATTTT CASSYSAESSTDTQYF